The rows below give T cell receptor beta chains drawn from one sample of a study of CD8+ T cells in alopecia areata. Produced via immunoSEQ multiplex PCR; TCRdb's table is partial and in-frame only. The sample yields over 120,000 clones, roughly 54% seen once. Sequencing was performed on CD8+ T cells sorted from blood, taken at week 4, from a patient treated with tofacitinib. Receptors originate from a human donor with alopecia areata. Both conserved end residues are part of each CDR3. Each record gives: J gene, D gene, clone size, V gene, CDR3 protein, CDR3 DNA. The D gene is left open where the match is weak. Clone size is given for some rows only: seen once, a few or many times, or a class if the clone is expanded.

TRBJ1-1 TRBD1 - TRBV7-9 CASSLTGDGLAFF TGTGCCAGCAGCTTGACAGGGGATGGTTTAGCTTTCTTT
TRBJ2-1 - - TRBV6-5 CASSYSGEYNEQFF TGTGCCAGCAGTTATTCAGGCGAATACAATGAGCAGTTCTTC
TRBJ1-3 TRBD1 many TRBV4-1 CASSRSRGAGNTIYF TGCGCCAGCAGCCGGTCCAGGGGGGCTGGAAACACCATATATTTT
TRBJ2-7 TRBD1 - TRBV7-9 CASSYGQADSYEQYF TGTGCCAGCAGCTATGGACAGGCCGACTCCTACGAGCAGTACTTC
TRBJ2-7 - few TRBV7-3 CASSLTGASYEQYF TGTGCCAGCAGCTTAACCGGGGCTTCCTACGAGCAGTACTTC
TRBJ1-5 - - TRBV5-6 CASSPGGALNQPQHF TGTGCCAGCAGCCCGGGTGGGGCTCTCAATCAGCCCCAGCATTTT
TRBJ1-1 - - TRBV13 CASSPLLGTEAFF TGTGCCAGCAGCCCCCTTCTAGGCACTGAAGCTTTCTTT
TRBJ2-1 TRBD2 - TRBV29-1 CSVPTSGRYNEQFF TGCAGCGTTCCGACTAGCGGGCGCTACAATGAGCAGTTCTTC
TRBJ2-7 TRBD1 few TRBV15 CATSTRDSSYEQYF TGTGCCACCAGCACGAGGGACAGCTCCTACGAGCAGTACTTC
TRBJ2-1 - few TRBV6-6 CASMGGGEQFF TGTGCCAGCATGGGGGGCGGAGAGCAGTTCTTC
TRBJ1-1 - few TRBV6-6 CASSYPTGMSTEAFF TGTGCCAGCAGTTACCCCACAGGGATGAGCACTGAAGCTTTCTTT
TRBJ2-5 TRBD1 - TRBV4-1 CASSQGTGVPQETQYF TGCGCCAGCAGCCAAGGGACAGGGGTGCCCCAAGAGACCCAGTACTTC
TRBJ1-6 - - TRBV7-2 CASSLGGRGNSPLHF TGTGCCAGCAGCTTAGGAGGGAGAGGCAATTCACCCCTCCACTTT
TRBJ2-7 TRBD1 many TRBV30 CAWSVGRGPSYEQYF TGTGCCTGGAGTGTGGGTAGGGGGCCCTCCTACGAGCAGTACTTC
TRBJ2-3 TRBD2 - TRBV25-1 CASSGDYTDTQYF TGTGCCAGCAGTGGGGACTACACAGATACGCAGTATTTT
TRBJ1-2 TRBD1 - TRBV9 CASSAGGDYGYTF TGTGCCAGCAGCGCAGGGGGCGACTATGGCTACACCTTC
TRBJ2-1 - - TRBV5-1 CASSLEGGQRTDEQFF TGCGCCAGCAGCTTGGAGGGGGGACAAAGGACCGATGAGCAGTTCTTC
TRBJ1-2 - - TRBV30 CAWSVGTDGYTF TGTGCCTGGAGTGTAGGAACAGATGGCTACACCTTC
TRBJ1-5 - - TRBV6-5 CASSRQMNQPQHF TGTGCCAGCAGTAGACAGATGAATCAGCCCCAGCATTTT
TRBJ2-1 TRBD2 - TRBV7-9 CASSSLAGGLYNEQFF TGTGCCAGCAGCTCCTTAGCGGGGGGGCTTTACAATGAGCAGTTCTTC
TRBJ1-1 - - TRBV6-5 CASSYETENTEAFF TGTGCCAGCAGTTACGAGACAGAGAACACTGAAGCTTTCTTT
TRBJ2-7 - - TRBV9 CASSDEAGAPYEQYF TGTGCCAGCAGTGATGAGGCGGGGGCGCCCTACGAGCAGTACTTC
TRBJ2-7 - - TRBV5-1 CASSHDGDYEQYF TGCGCCAGCAGCCACGACGGAGACTACGAGCAGTACTTC
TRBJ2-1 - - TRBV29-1 CSVVRAEYNEQFF TGCAGCGTTGTTCGGGCTGAGTACAATGAGCAGTTCTTC
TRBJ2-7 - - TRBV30 CAWGTGTGVRSYF -
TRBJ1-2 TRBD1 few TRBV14 CASSQALTGDYGYTF TGTGCCAGCAGCCAAGCTTTAACAGGGGACTATGGCTACACCTTC
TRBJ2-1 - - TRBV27 CASSFAREREQFF TGTGCCAGCAGTTTCGCGAGGGAGCGCGAGCAGTTCTTC
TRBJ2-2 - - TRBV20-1 CSAPDGGELFF TGCAGTGCTCCGGACGGCGGGGAGCTGTTTTTT
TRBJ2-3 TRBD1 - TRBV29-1 CSVGGTGETSTDTQYF TGCAGCGTTGGGGGGACAGGGGAAACCAGCACAGATACGCAGTATTTT
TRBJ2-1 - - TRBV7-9 CASSYGREQFF TGTGCCAGCAGCTACGGACGTGAGCAGTTCTTC
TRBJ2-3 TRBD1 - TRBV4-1 CASSWRDRGTDTQYF TGCGCCAGCAGCTGGCGGGACAGGGGTACAGATACGCAGTATTTT
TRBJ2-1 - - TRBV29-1 CSVAWRIYNEQFF TGCAGCGTTGCCTGGAGGATTTACAATGAGCAGTTCTTC
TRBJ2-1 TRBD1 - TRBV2 CASPDRLNNEQFF TGTGCCAGCCCGGACAGGCTAAACAATGAGCAGTTCTTC
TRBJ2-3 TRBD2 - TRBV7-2 CASSQDLAGGPDTQYF TGCGCCAGCAGCCAAGATCTAGCGGGGGGGCCAGATACGCAGTATTTT
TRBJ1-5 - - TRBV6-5 CASSYSSSNQPQHF TGTGCCAGCAGTTACTCGTCTAGCAATCAGCCCCAGCATTTT
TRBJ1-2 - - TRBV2 CASSEESWALTGYTF TGTGCCAGCAGTGAAGAATCTTGGGCGCTCACTGGCTACACCTTC
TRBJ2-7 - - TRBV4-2 CASSTRAESSYEQYF TGTGCCAGCAGTACAAGGGCAGAGAGTTCCTACGAGCAGTACTTC
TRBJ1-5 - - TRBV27 CASSLIGSNQPQHF TGTGCCAGCAGTTTAATCGGTAGCAATCAGCCCCAGCATTTT
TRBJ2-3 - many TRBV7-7 CASSFSRTDTQYF TGTGCTAGCAGCTTCTCGCGCACAGATACGCAGTATTTT
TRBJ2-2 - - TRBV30 CAWSVGSFRELFF TGTGCCTGGAGTGTGGGTAGCTTTCGGGAGCTGTTTTTT
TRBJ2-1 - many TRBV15 CATSRDRGPINEQFF TGTGCCACCAGCAGAGATCGGGGCCCGATCAATGAGCAGTTCTTC
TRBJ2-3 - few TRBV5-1 CASSLRGTATDTQYF TGCGCCAGCAGCTTGAGAGGGACCGCCACAGATACGCAGTATTTT
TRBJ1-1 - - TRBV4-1 CASSLLLARPLENTEAFF TGCGCCAGCAGCCTCCTCCTCGCCCGGCCACTTGAGAACACTGAAGCTTTCTTT
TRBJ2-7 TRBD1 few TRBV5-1 CASSSTGLYEQYF TGCGCCAGCAGCTCGACAGGGCTCTACGAGCAGTACTTC
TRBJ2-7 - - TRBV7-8 CASSLVRYEQYF TGTGCCAGCAGCCTAGTGCGCTACGAGCAGTACTTC
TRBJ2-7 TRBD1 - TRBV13 CASSSLGQGSREQYF TGTGCCAGCAGCTCGTTGGGACAGGGGAGCCGCGAGCAGTACTTC
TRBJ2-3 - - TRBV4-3 CASSRILGEDTQYF TGCGCCAGCAGCCGCATATTAGGGGAAGATACGCAGTATTTT
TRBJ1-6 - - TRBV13 CASSDDGRNSPLHF TGTGCCAGCAGCGACGACGGGCGGAATTCACCCCTCCACTTT
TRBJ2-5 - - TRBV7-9 CASSSSLQETQYF TGTGCCAGCAGCTCCAGTCTTCAAGAGACCCAGTACTTC
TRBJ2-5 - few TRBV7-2 CASSLLAGGGGETQYF TGTGCCAGCAGCCTACTCGCCGGAGGGGGGGGAGAGACCCAGTACTTC
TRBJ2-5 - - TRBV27 CASSPLYVETQYF TGTGCCAGCAGTCCTCTCTACGTGGAGACCCAGTACTTC
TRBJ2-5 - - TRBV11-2 CASSLGVGAEAQYF TGTGCCAGCAGCTTAGGCGTAGGGGCCGAGGCCCAGTACTTC
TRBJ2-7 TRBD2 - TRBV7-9 CASSLGLAPFEQYF TGTGCCAGCAGCTTGGGACTAGCACCTTTCGAGCAGTACTTC
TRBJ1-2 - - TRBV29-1 CSVPPVRGAGGYTF TGCAGCGTTCCCCCAGTGAGGGGGGCCGGTGGCTACACCTTC
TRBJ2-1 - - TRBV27 CASIQGSEQFF TGTGCCAGCATCCAGGGTAGTGAGCAGTTCTTC
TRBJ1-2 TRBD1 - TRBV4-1 CASSQASGQAYGYTF TGCGCCAGCAGCCAAGCGTCGGGACAGGCCTATGGCTACACCTTC
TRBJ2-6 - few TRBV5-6 CASSLPGSGANVLTF TGTGCCAGCAGCTTACCGGGGTCTGGGGCCAACGTCCTGACTTTC
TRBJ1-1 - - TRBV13 CASSFRTLSTEAFF TGTGCCAGCAGCTTTCGGACCCTGTCCACTGAAGCTTTCTTT